Here is one TCR beta chain with its context. Germline V gene data show CDR1 as WNHNN and CDR2 as SYGVQD (reference sequence). V shed 3 bases and J 4 bases; nucleotides not matched to a gene: 8. There are 17 residues in the CDR3. The record originates from a study of shared T cell receptors in the human thymus. Data came from immunoSEQ multiplex PCR; TCRdb stores just in-frame clones and leaves some out. Here the sample spans approximately 490,000 clones, 75% to 85% being singletons. Another study also made use of these data, one on human thymus T cells. That paper states: Resections were taken during corrective heart surgery, and the thymus tissue came from these.

Sequenced material: thymocytes. This sequence was found in a boy in the first two years of life with a congenital heart defect. J is TRBJ2-2 and V is TRBV10-1; 10 bases line up with TRBD1. CDR3 region: CASSEIDRGHGTGELFF. Written as DNA, the CDR3 is TGCGCCAGCAGTGAAATTGACAGGGGGCATGGCACCGGGGAGCTGTTTTTT.